This entry lists 25 T cell receptor beta chains sequenced from one sample in a study of Tregs in tolerant kidney transplant recipients. This table comes from immunoSEQ multiplex PCR, and its TCRdb copy is limited to in-frame clones, with some not included. Among 60,000 or so clones listed, about four fifths were seen once. Source material: CD4+ T cells from blood. The receptors derive from a human donor in good health.

The chain couples TRBV14 to TRBJ1-1; D gene unclear. Germline lookup yields CDR1 SGHDN and CDR2 FVKESK. This CDR3 contains 15 residues. The V end was cut by 0 bases, the J end by 5 bases, with 13 bases between. CDR3 amino acids: CASSQEWGVRTEAFF. The CDR3 DNA reads as TGTGCCAGCAGCCAAGAGTGGGGAGTAAGGACTGAAGCTTTCTTT. Full variable domain (outside the CDR3, taken from reference TRBV14 and TRBJ1-1): EAGVTQFPSHSVIEKGQTVTLRCDPISGHDNLYWYRRVMGKEIKFLLHFVKESKQDESGMPNNRFLAERTGGTYSTLKVQPAELEDSGVYFCASSQEWGVRTEAFFGQGTRLTVV.

By share, this clone counts as medium-sized (0.01 to 0.1%). The V and J genes are TRBV4-2 and TRBJ1-1; TRBD1 might be the D (5 bases). Trimming stripped 2 bases from V and 4 bases from J, with 8 bases between. This CDR3 spans 13 amino acids. Germline V gene data show CDR1 as LGHNA and CDR2 as YNFKEQ. The chain's CDR3 is CASSQSQGTEAFF. The CDR3 region has the DNA TGTGCCAGCAGCCAAAGTCAGGGCACTGAAGCTTTCTTT.

J is TRBJ2-3 and V is TRBV5-4, with D uncertain. Trimming removed 3 bases from V and 1 base from J, with 18 bases in between. CDR1 SGHNT and CDR2 YYREEE come from the germline V gene (reference sequence). This CDR3 contains 17 residues. The CDR3 coding sequence is TGTGCCAGCAGCTACCCGTACTCGGGTGTCGGCACAGATACGCAGTATTTT. It is translated as CASSYPYSGVGTDTQYF.

The V and J genes are TRBV7-2 and TRBJ1-1, with D tentatively TRBD1 (6 bases). Germline V gene data show CDR1 as SGHTA and CDR2 as FQGNSA. The CDR3 consists of 14 residues. V lost 5 bases and J lost 7, with 17 bases in between. The CDR3 DNA follows: TGTGCCAGCAGCCAGACAACAGGGAGCGGTGAAGCTTTCTTT. Translation gives CASSQTTGSGEAFF.

This sequence joins TRBV11-1 and TRBJ1-1; the match to TRBD1 covers 7 bases. Germline lookup yields CDR1 SGHAT and CDR2 FQDESV (reference sequence). This CDR3 spans 15 amino acids. Unmatched junction bases numbered 9, after V lost 6 bases and J lost 2 bases. The CDR3 spells CASRSTGTANTEAFF. The DNA of the CDR3 is TGTGCCAGCAGATCAACCGGGACAGCAAACACTGAAGCTTTCTTT.

This chain joins TRBV25-1 and TRBJ2-6; TRBD1 agrees at 8 bases. CDR3 length: 17 residues. The V gene's germline CDR1 is MGHDK and CDR2 SYGVNS. Germline trimming cut 7 bases from V and 2 bases from J; bases unmatched to any gene: 10. CDR3 DNA sequence: TGTGCCAGCACCCGAGGACAGGGCCGACCTGGGGCCAACGTCCTGACTTTC. This codes for CASTRGQGRPGANVLTF.

The chain carries TRBV12-5 and TRBJ1-2; D ambiguous. From germline, CDR1 is LGHNT and CDR2 FRNRAP. Trimming took 6 bases from V and 3 from J, leaving 26 bases between them. CDR3 length: 18 amino acids. CDR3 sequence reads: CASGASRTLITPYYGYTF. The CDR3 bases are TGTGCTAGTGGCGCTTCTAGGACCTTAATAACCCCCTACTATGGCTACACCTTC.

V and J are TRBV7-9 and TRBJ2-3; 9 bases are a match to TRBD2. CDR3 size: 15 residues. Germline V gene data show CDR1 as SEHNR and CDR2 as FQNEAQ (reference sequence). V was pared by 3 bases and J by 3 bases, with 4 bases of the junction left unmatched. The CDR3 coding sequence is TGTGCCAGCAGCTTCGTAGCGGGGGCGACAGATACGCAGTATTTT. Residues: CASSFVAGATDTQYF.

The chain employs TRBV29-1 and TRBJ2-2, with 8 bases that match TRBD1. CDR3 length: 13 amino acids. Germline V lookup: CDR1 SQVTM, CDR2 ANQGSEA. The J segment lost 1 base and the V segment lost 7 bases, leaving 2 bases of the junction unmatched. The CDR3 DNA follows: TGCAGCGCCGGGACAGGGAACACCGGGGAGCTGTTTTTT. This translates into CSAGTGNTGELFF.

This chain uses TRBV5-4 with TRBJ2-7; D remains ambiguous. Per germline, CDR1 SGHNT and CDR2 YYREEE (reference sequence). The germline V and J ends were trimmed by 4 bases and 4 bases, with 12 bases remaining between them. The CDR3 has 13 amino acids. CDR3 nucleotides: TGTGCCAGCAGCCCCGGGTCTCTATACGAGCAGTACTTC. This encodes CASSPGSLYEQYF.

This chain links TRBV29-1 with TRBJ2-7; D ambiguous. Germline assignment: CDR1 SQVTM and CDR2 ANQGSEA. The CDR3 extends over 11 amino acids. The V and J ends lost 2 bases and 5 bases respectively, with 7 bases between them. The CDR3 protein is CSVERGHEQYF. In DNA, the CDR3 is TGCAGCGTTGAAAGAGGTCACGAGCAGTACTTC.

V gene TRBV10-2 combines with J gene TRBJ1-5, with a weak D call TRBD1 (6 bases). CDR1 is WSHSY, CDR2 SAAADI, per germline. V lost 0 bases to trimming and J lost 7 bases, with 16 bases between them. This CDR3 has 16 amino acids. The chain's CDR3 is CASSESGGRQGQPQHF. The CDR3, as DNA: TGCGCCAGCAGTGAGTCGGGGGGGCGGCAAGGGCAGCCCCAGCATTTT.

The chain carries TRBV27 and TRBJ1-2; D ambiguous. Germline V gene sequence: CDR1 MNHEY, CDR2 SMNVEV (reference sequence). This CDR3 region has 14 residues. V was pared by 3 bases and J by 4 bases, with 12 bases between. CDR3 DNA: TGTGCCAGCAGTTTTAGTCAGAATCTCTATGGCTACACCTTC. This sequence encodes CASSFSQNLYGYTF.

The genes are TRBV5-1 and TRBJ1-2; tentatively, D is TRBD1 (5 bases). The CDR3 has 14 residues. Germline V lookup: CDR1 SGHRS, CDR2 YFSETQ. V gave up 4 bases and J gave up 5 bases, with 15 bases separating them. CDR3 nucleotide sequence: TGCGCCAGCAGCCAAAACCTAGGGGCTTATGGCTACACCTTC. It codes for CASSQNLGAYGYTF.

The J gene is TRBJ2-5, the V gene TRBV11-2; TRBD1 is a possible D gene (5 bases). CDR3 size: 15 residues. In germline, CDR1 is SGHAT, CDR2 FQNNGV. The ends were cut back, 6 bases at V and 2 bases at J, with 16 bases in the middle. The CDR3 spells CASRDGAKGQETQYF. The CDR3 coding sequence is TGTGCCAGCAGGGATGGGGCCAAGGGACAAGAGACCCAGTACTTC.

Comment on this clone: An end of the junction differs from the germline gene, which may be a read error. The chain uses TRBV7-7 and TRBJ2-5, with D maybe TRBD1 (5 bases). Germline values: CDR1 SSHAT, CDR2 FNYEAQ (reference sequence). This CDR3 has 13 amino acids. The CDR3 bases are TGTGCTAGCAGCCCAGGGTTTCGAAAGACCCAGTACTTC. Its protein is CASSPGFRKTQYF.

This chain links TRBV10-3 with TRBJ2-2; TRBD2 matches at 13 bases. Losses at the gene ends were 8 bases for V and 5 bases for J; bases not matched to a gene: 8. Germline CDR1 ENHRY, CDR2 SYGVKD. The CDR3 is 16 amino acids. CDR3 sequence: CAIPGLAGVGTGELFF. The CDR3 DNA reads as TGTGCCATCCCCGGACTAGCGGGAGTTGGGACCGGGGAGCTGTTTTTT.

The chain has TRBV21-1 and TRBJ2-7; the table's D call of TRBD2 was not tested on the DNA. TRBV21-1 is listed as a pseudogene. The CDR3 has 15 amino acids. The DNA of the CDR3 is TGTGCCAGCAGCAACGCCGCGACCGGAGGGTACGAGCAGTACTTC. Protein: CASSNAATGGYEQYF.

This chain uses TRBV2 with TRBJ1-2; no definite D call. CDR3 size: 14 residues. V was trimmed by 7 bases and J by 0 bases, leaving 12 bases between them. CDR1 SNHLY and CDR2 FYNNEI come from the germline V gene. This chain's CDR3 is CASTSVAANYGYTF. The CDR3, as DNA: TGTGCCAGCACATCCGTCGCCGCTAACTATGGCTACACCTTC.

Only a few counts were recorded for this clone. The J gene is TRBJ2-3, the V gene TRBV5-1, with 14 positions matching TRBD2. Germline V gene data show CDR1 as SGHRS and CDR2 as YFSETQ. There are 18 residues in the CDR3. The V gene end was trimmed by 4 bases and the J gene end by 4 bases; junction bases not matched to a gene: 11. CDR3 sequence: CASSDGTSGSLVPDTQYF. In DNA, the CDR3 is TGCGCCAGCAGCGATGGGACTAGCGGGAGTTTGGTCCCAGATACGCAGTATTTT. The full variable domain, completed using reference TRBV5-1 and TRBJ2-3, is KAGVTQTPRYLIKTRGQQVTLSCSPISGHRSVSWYQQTPGQGLQFLFEYFSETQRNKGNFPGRFSGRQFSNSRSEMNVSTLELGDSALYLCASSDGTSGSLVPDTQYFGPGTRLTVL.

This chain connects TRBV21-1 to TRBJ2-7. TRBV21-1 is a pseudogene. This CDR3 region has 16 residues. The CDR3 loop is CASSKLWERPPYEQYF. For the CDR3, the DNA is TGTGCCAGCAGCAAACTATGGGAACGCCCCCCCTACGAGCAGTACTTC.

CDR3 nucleotides: TGTGCCAGCAGCTTTATAGAAAACTACGAGCAGTACTTC. Translated, it gives CASSFIENYEQYF. The chain combines TRBV7-9 with TRBJ2-7; D call uncertain. This CDR3 comprises 13 residues. Germline V gene data show CDR1 as SEHNR and CDR2 as FQNEAQ (reference sequence). The V and J ends lost 3 bases and 3 bases respectively, with 9 bases between them.

This chain connects TRBV7-2 to TRBJ1-4, with D unclear. The germline CDR1 and CDR2 sequences are SGHTA and FQGNSA. This CDR3 comprises 15 residues. V shed 8 bases and J shed 0 bases, with 13 bases lying between them. The CDR3: CASGLIGATNEKLFF. In DNA, the CDR3 is TGTGCCAGCGGCCTGATTGGCGCAACTAATGAAAAACTGTTTTTT.

This clone appeared once. This chain connects TRBV25-1 to TRBJ2-1; D is tentatively TRBD1 or TRBD2 (5 bases each). This CDR3 has 16 residues. The V end lost 0 bases, the J end lost 5 bases, and 14 bases lay between the germline ends. CDR1 MGHDK and CDR2 SYGVNS come from the germline V gene. In DNA form, the CDR3 reads TGTGCCAGCAGTGAATATGGGGCGGGCCCAAACAATGAGCAGTTCTTC. It encodes CASSEYGAGPNNEQFF.

The CDR3, as DNA: TGCGCCAGCAGCTTGGGACAGGGAGACGAGCAGTACTTC. This translates into CASSLGQGDEQYF. This chain connects TRBV5-1 to TRBJ2-7; 7 bases agree with TRBD1. Germline assignment: CDR1 SGHRS and CDR2 YFSETQ. The V gene end was trimmed by 0 bases and the J gene end by 5 bases; junction bases not matched to a gene: 2. This CDR3 is built from 13 residues.